The TCR beta chain described here comes from a study of blood T cell repertoires in COVID-19. Study-level information: T cells, B-cell-depleted T cells, or PBMCs supplied cDNA or gDNA.

CDR3 length: 15 amino acids. The germline V and J ends were trimmed by 4 bases and 0 bases, with 11 bases remaining between them. Germline CDR1 SGHDT, CDR2 YYEEEE. TCRdb keeps only in-frame clones here, not all; method: immunoSEQ multiplex PCR. This table has 150,000 to 200,000 clones, 70% to 90% appearing once. The TCR was taken from a man in his forties with active or convalescent COVID-19. Sequencing was performed on peripheral blood. The V call is TRBV5-6, the J call TRBJ1-3, with D unresolved. CDR3 in amino acids: CASSTIGSSGNTIYF. The DNA for the CDR3 is TGTGCCAGCAGCACGATCGGGAGCTCTGGAAACACCATATATTTT.